This T cell receptor beta chain was obtained from a study of blood T cell repertoires in COVID-19. Looking at the study overall: Nucleic acid was either cDNA or gDNA, and it came from T cells, B-cell-depleted T cells, or PBMCs.

Participant-reported clinical history was the basis for cohort assignment. The CDR3 sequence is 13 residues long. The V segment lost 7 bases and the J segment 1 base; nucleotides outside the gene matches: 3. Per germline, CDR1 SNHLY and CDR2 FYNNEI. Only in-frame clones appear in the TCRdb table, and some are missing; sequencing was by immunoSEQ multiplex PCR. The data show under 200,000 clones, 81% seen once. The origin of this receptor is a woman in her thirties or forties with acute COVID-19. The chain uses TRBV2 and TRBJ2-7; TRBD1 matches at 8 bases. What was sequenced was PBMCs or T cells enriched from blood (not recorded which). As DNA, the CDR3 is TGTGCCAGCACCGGGACAGGTTCCTACGAGCAGTACTTC. Its translation is CASTGTGSYEQYF. Variable domain in full (rest from reference TRBV2 and TRBJ2-7): EPEVTQTPSHQVTQMGQEVILRCVPISNHLYFYWYRQILGQKVEFLVSFYNNEISEKSEIFDDQFSVERPDGSNFTLKIRSTKLEDSAMYFCASTGTGSYEQYFGPGTRLTVT.